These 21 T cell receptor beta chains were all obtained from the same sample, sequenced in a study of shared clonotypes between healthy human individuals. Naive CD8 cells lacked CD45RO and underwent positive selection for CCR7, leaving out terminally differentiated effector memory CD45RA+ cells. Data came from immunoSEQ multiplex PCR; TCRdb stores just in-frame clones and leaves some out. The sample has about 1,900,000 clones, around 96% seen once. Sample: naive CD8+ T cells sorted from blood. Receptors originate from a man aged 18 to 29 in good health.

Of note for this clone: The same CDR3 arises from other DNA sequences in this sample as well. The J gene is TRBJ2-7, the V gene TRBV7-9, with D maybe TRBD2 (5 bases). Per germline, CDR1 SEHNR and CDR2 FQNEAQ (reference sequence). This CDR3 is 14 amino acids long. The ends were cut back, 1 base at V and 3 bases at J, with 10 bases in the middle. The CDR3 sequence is CASSLGAGYYEQYF. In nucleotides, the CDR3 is TGTGCCAGCAGCTTAGGGGCGGGTTACTACGAGCAGTACTTC.

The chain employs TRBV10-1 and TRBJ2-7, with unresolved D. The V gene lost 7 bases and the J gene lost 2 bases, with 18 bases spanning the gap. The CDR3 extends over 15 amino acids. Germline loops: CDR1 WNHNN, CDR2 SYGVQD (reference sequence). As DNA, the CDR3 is TGCGCCAGCATCCTCCTCTTCCTACCCACCTACGAGCAGTACTTC. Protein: CASILLFLPTYEQYF.

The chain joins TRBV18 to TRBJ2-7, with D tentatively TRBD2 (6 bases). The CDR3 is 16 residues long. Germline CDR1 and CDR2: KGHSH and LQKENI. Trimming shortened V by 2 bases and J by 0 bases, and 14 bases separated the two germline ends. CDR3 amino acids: CASSPGSAGSSYEQYF. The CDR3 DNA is TGTGCCAGCTCACCAGGTTCTGCGGGAAGCTCCTACGAGCAGTACTTC.

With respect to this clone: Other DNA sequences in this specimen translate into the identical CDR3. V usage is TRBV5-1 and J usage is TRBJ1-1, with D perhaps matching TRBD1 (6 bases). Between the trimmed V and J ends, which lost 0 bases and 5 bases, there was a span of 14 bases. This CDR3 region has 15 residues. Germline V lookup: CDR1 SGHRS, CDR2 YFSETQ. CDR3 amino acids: CASSLEGGLSTEAFF. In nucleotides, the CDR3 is TGCGCCAGCAGCTTGGAAGGGGGGCTTTCGACTGAAGCTTTCTTT.

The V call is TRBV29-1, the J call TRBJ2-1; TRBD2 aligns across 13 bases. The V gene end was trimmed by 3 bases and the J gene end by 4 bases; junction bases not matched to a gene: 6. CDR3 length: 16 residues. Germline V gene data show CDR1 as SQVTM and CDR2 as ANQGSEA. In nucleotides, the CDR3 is TGCAGCGTTGAGGCCGGGACTAGCGGGGTTTACAATGAGCAGTTCTTC. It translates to CSVEAGTSGVYNEQFF.

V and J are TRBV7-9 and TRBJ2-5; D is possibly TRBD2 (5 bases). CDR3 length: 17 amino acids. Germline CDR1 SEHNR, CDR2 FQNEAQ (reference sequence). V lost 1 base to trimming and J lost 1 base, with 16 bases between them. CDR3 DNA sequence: TGTGCCAGCAGCTTAGGGGCTACGGGTGAGGGCCAAGAGACCCAGTACTTC. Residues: CASSLGATGEGQETQYF. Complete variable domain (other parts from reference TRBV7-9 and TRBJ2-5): DTGVSQNPRHKITKRGQNVTFRCDPISEHNRLYWYRQTLGQGPEFLTYFQNEAQLEKSRLLSDRFSAERPKGSFSTLEIQRTEQGDSAMYLCASSLGATGEGQETQYFGPGTRLLVL.

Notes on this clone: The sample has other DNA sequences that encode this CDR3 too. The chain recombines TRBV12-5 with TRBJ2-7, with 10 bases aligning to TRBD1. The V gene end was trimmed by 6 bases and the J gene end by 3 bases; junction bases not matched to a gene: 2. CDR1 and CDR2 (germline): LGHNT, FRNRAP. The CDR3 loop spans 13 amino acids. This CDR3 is CASGWDRGYEQYF. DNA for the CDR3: TGTGCTAGTGGGTGGGACAGGGGCTACGAGCAGTACTTC.

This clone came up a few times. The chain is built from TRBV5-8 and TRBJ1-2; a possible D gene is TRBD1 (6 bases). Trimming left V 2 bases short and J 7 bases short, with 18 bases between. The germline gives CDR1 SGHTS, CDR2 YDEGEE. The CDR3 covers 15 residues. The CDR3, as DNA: TGTGCCAGCAGCTTTTCCTATACAGGGAAGAGTGGCTACACCTTC. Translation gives CASSFSYTGKSGYTF. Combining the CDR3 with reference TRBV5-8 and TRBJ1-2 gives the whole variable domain EAGVTQSPTHLIKTRGQQATLRCSPISGHTSVYWYQQALGLGLQFLLWYDEGEERNRGNFPPRFSGRQFPNYSSELNVNALELEDSALYLCASSFSYTGKSGYTFGSGTRLTVV.

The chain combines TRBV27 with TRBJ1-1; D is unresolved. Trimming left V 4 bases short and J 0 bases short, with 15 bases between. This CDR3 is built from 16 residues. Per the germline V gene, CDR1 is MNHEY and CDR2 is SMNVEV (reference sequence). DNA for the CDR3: TGTGCCAGCAGTTCGTCACCCGAAGGGCTGAACACTGAAGCTTTCTTT. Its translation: CASSSSPEGLNTEAFF.

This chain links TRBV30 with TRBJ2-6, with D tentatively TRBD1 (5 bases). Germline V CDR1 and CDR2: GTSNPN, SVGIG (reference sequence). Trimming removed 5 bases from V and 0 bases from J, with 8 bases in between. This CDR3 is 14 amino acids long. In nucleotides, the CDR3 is TGTGCCTGGTTAGACAGCTCTGGGGCCAACGTCCTGACTTTC. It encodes CAWLDSSGANVLTF.

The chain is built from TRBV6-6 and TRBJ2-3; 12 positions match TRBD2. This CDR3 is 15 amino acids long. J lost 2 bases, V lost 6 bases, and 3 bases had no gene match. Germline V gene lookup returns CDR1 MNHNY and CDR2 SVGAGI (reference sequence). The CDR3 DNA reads TGTGCCAGCAGAGGACTAGCGGGAACCACAGATACGCAGTATTTT. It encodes CASRGLAGTTDTQYF.

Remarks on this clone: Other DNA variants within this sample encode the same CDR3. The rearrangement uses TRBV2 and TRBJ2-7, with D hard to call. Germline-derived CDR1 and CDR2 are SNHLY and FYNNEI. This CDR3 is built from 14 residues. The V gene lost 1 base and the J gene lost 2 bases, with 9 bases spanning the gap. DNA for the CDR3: TGTGCCAGCAGTGAAGGGGGATCGACCTACGAGCAGTACTTC. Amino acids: CASSEGGSTYEQYF.

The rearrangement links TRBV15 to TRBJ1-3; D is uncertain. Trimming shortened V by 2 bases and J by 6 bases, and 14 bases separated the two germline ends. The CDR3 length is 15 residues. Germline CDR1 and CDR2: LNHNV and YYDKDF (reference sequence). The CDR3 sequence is CATSRPVMGENTIYF. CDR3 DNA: TGTGCCACCAGCAGACCCGTTATGGGAGAAAACACCATATATTTT.

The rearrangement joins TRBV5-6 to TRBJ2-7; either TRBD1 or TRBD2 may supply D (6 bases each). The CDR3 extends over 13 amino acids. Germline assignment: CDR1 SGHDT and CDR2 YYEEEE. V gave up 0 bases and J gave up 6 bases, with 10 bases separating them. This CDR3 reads CASSLGEGGEQYF. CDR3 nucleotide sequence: TGTGCCAGCAGCTTGGGAGAGGGGGGCGAGCAGTACTTC.

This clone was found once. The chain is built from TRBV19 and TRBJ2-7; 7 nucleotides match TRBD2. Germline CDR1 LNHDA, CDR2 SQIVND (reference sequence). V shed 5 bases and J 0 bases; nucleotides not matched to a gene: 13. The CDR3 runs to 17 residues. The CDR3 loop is CASSPKSLAESSYEQYF. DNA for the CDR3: TGTGCCAGTAGTCCAAAGAGCCTAGCGGAGTCCTCCTACGAGCAGTACTTC.

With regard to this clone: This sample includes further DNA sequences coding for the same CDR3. CDR3 amino acids: CASSLGGRDTEAFF. The CDR3 bases are TGTGCCAGCAGCCTAGGGGGGAGGGACACTGAAGCTTTCTTT. V usage is TRBV28 and J usage is TRBJ1-1; D is perhaps TRBD1 (6 bases). Germline V gene lookup returns CDR1 MDHEN and CDR2 SYDVKM. The length of the CDR3 is 14 residues. V dropped 6 bases and J dropped 3 bases, with 14 bases sitting between them.

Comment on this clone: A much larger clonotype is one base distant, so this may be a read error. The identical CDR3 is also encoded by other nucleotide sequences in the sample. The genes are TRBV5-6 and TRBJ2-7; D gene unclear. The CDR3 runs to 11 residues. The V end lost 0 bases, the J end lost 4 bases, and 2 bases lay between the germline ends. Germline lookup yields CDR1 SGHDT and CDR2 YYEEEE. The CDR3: CASSLGYEQYF. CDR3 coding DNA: TGTGCCAGCAGCTTGGGTTACGAGCAGTACTTC. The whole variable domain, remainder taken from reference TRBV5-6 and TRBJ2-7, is DAGVTQSPTHLIKTRGQQVTLRCSPKSGHDTVSWYQQALGQGPQFIFQYYEEEERQRGNFPDRFSGHQFPNYSSELNVNALLLGDSALYLCASSLGYEQYFGPGTRLTVT.

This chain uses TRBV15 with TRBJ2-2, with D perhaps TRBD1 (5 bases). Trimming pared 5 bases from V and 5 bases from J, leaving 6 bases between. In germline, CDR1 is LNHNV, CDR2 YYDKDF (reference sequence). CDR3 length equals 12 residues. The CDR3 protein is CATSPGTGELFF. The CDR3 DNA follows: TGTGCCACCAGCCCAGGGACCGGGGAGCTGTTTTTT. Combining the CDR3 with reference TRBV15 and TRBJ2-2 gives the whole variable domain DAMVIQNPRYQVTQFGKPVTLSCSQTLNHNVMYWYQQKSSQAPKLLFHYYDKDFNNEADTPDNFQSRRPNTSFCFLDIRSPGLGDTAMYLCATSPGTGELFFGEGSRLTVL.

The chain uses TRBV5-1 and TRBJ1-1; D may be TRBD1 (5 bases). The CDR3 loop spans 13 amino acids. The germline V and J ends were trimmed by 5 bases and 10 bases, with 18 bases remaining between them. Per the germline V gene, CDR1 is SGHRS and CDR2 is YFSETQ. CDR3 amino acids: CASRGEGSLIAFF. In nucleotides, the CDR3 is TGCGCCAGCAGAGGGGAGGGGTCCCTTATAGCTTTCTTT. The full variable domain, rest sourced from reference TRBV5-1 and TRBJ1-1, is KAGVTQTPRYLIKTRGQQVTLSCSPISGHRSVSWYQQTPGQGLQFLFEYFSETQRNKGNFPGRFSGRQFSNSRSEMNVSTLELGDSALYLCASRGEGSLIAFFGQGTRLTVV.

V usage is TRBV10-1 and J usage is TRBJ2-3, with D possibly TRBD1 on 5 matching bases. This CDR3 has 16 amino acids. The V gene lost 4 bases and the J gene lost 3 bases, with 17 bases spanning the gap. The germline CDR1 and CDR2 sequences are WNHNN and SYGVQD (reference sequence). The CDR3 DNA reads TGCGCCAGCAGTGCCCGATCTGGGGCGGAAACAGATACGCAGTATTTT. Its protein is CASSARSGAETDTQYF.

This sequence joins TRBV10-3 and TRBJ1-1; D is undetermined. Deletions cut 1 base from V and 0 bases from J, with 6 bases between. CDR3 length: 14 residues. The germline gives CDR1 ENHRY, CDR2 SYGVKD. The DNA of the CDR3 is TGTGCCATCAGTGAGTACAGCTTGAACACTGAAGCTTTCTTT. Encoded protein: CAISEYSLNTEAFF.